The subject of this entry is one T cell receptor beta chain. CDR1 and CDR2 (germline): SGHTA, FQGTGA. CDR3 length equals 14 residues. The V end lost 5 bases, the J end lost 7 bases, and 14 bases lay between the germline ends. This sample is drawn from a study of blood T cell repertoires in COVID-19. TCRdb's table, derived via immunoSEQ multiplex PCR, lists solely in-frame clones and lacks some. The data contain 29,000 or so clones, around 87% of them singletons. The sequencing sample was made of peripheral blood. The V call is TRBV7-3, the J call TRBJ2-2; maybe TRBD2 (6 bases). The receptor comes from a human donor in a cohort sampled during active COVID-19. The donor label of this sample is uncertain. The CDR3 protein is CASSPGVPSGELFF. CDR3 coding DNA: TGTGCCAGCAGCCCGGGAGTCCCCAGCGGGGAGCTGTTTTTT. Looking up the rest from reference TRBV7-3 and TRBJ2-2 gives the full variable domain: GAGVSQTPSNKVTEKGKYVELRCDPISGHTALYWYRQSLGQGPEFLIYFQGTGAADDSGLPNDRFFAVRPEGSVSTLKIQRTERGDSAVYLCASSPGVPSGELFFGEGSRLTVL.